Listed below are T cell receptor beta chains from one sample, sequenced in a study of OX40 agonist ivuxolimab in advanced cancers. TCRdb's copy holds only in-frame clones and misses some; the assay was immunoSEQ multiplex PCR. The sample records 14,000 to 15,000 clones, 91% being singletons. The sequencing here drew on CD4+ or CD8+ T cells sorted from blood, taken in a trial of the OX40 agonist ivuxolimab. The receptor source for this set is an adult with an advanced solid tumor such as melanoma, head and neck, liver or kidney cancer. The CDR3 runs from the conserved cysteine through the conserved F or W. The order of the fields is clone size, J gene, V gene, D gene, CDR3 DNA, CDR3 protein. D genes are given only for firm matches. Not every row has a clone size; where given, it reads once, few, many or a size class.

>few|TRBJ1-1|TRBV11-2|-
TGTGCCAGCACGGGGCATAACACTGAAGCTTTCTTT
CASTGHNTEAFF
>-|TRBJ1-1|TRBV7-9|TRBD1
TGTGCCAGCAGCTTAGTACCGGGACAGTCAGTCACTGAAGCTTTCTTT
CASSLVPGQSVTEAFF
>few|TRBJ2-6|TRBV10-3|TRBD1
TGTGCCATCAGTGAGACAGGGGATGGCGGGGCCAACGTCCTGACTTTC
CAISETGDGGANVLTF
>-|TRBJ1-2|TRBV27|-
TGTGCCAGCATGAGCCAGGAGACCTATGGCTACACCTTC
CASMSQETYGYTF
>few|TRBJ2-1|TRBV9|TRBD2
TGTGCCAGCAGTGCAAGCGTAGCCCCTAGCGGGAGAGATGAGCAGTTCTTC
CASSASVAPSGRDEQFF
>-|TRBJ2-1|TRBV11-2|TRBD2
TGTGCCAGCAGCTTCCCGGGGCCCGGGACTAGCGGGAGGTTTGAGCAGTTCTTC
CASSFPGPGTSGRFEQFF
>-|TRBJ2-7|TRBV7-8|-
TGTGCCAGCAGCTTCCTTTCGGGTGATTTGTGGTACGAGCAGTACTTC
CASSFLSGDLWYEQYF
>-|TRBJ2-1|TRBV27|TRBD1
TGTGCCAGCGCGGACAGGGGGTACAATGAGCAGTTCTTC
CASADRGYNEQFF
>-|TRBJ2-2|TRBV5-6|-
TGTGCCAGCAGCTCCGAGTCGCTAGCGCTAGAAGAACAAACCGGGGAGCTGTTTTTT
CASSSESLALEEQTGELFF
>-|TRBJ2-1|TRBV11-2|TRBD2
TGTGCCAGCATAGCGGGGCTTAACAATGAGCAGTTCTTC
CASIAGLNNEQFF
>-|TRBJ1-2|TRBV28|-
TGTGCCAGCAGCGTAGACAGGTTTAGTCCCTATGGCTACACCTTC
CASSVDRFSPYGYTF
>-|TRBJ2-7|TRBV11-2|TRBD2
TGTGCCAGCAGCTTTGGCGGGAGTAACTACGAGCAGTACTTC
CASSFGGSNYEQYF
>-|TRBJ2-1|TRBV27|-
TGTGCCAGCAGTTTAGGTGCTAGCTCCTACAATGAGCAGTTCTTC
CASSLGASSYNEQFF
>-|TRBJ2-5|TRBV2|-
TGTGCCAGCAGTGATGGGGGTCAGGGAGAGACCCAGTACTTC
CASSDGGQGETQYF
>-|TRBJ2-7|TRBV2|TRBD2
TGTGCCAGCAGTGAAGGAGCGGGAGGAACCTACGAGCAGTACTTC
CASSEGAGGTYEQYF
>-|TRBJ2-3|TRBV27|TRBD2
TGTGCCAGCAGTTTATCCCCGGTAGTAGCGGGAGGGCCGACAGATACGCAGTATTTT
CASSLSPVVAGGPTDTQYF
>-|TRBJ1-1|TRBV13|TRBD1
TGTGCCAGCAGCCTGGGACAGGGGACCACTGAAGCTTTCTTT
CASSLGQGTTEAFF
>-|TRBJ1-1|TRBV6-6|-
TGTGCCAGCAGTTACTCGACTTTAGAAGCTTTCTTT
CASSYSTLEAFF
>-|TRBJ1-4|TRBV7-7|-
TGTGCCAGCAGTCACAGCTCTCTTCTGGAAAAACTGTTTTTT
CASSHSSLLEKLFF
>-|TRBJ2-7|TRBV11-2|-
TGTGCCAGCAGCTTAAGACAGGAGTTCTCCTACGAGCAGTACTTC
CASSLRQEFSYEQYF
>-|TRBJ2-1|TRBV19|-
TGTGCCAGTAGTATAAATTCGGGGCAAAACATTTTCCCTTCAACCTACAATGAGCAGTTCTTC
CASSINSGQNIFPSTYNEQFF
>few|TRBJ2-7|TRBV7-9|-
TGTGCCAGCAGCTTGGAGCGGGCCGCCCCCTACGAGCAGTACTTC
CASSLERAAPYEQYF
>-|TRBJ2-7|TRBV4-1|-
TGCGCCAGCAGCCAAGACCCCTACAGGGTCTACGAGCAGTACTTC
CASSQDPYRVYEQYF
>-|TRBJ2-3|TRBV6-4|TRBD2
TGTGCCAGCGCGGAAGCGGGAGGGCCCAAGTATTTT
CASAEAGGPKYF
>few|TRBJ1-1|TRBV28|-
TGTGCCAGCAGTCCGGACCTCCGGAGGGTGAACACTGAAGCTTTCTTT
CASSPDLRRVNTEAFF
>-|TRBJ2-7|TRBV10-3|-
TGTGCCATCAGTGAGGGGTTCTCCTACGAGCAGTACTTC
CAISEGFSYEQYF
>-|TRBJ2-2|TRBV28|-
TGTGCCAGCAGCCGAATAACAGAGAACACCGGGGAGCTGTTTTTT
CASSRITENTGELFF
>-|TRBJ2-2|TRBV29-1|-
TGCAGCGGGGTCGGACAGAACACCGGGGAGCTGTTTTTT
CSGVGQNTGELFF
>-|TRBJ2-7|TRBV19|-
TGTGCCAGTAGTATTAGCGGCTCGTCCTACGAGCAGTACTTC
CASSISGSSYEQYF
>-|TRBJ1-3|TRBV15|-
TGTGCCACCAGCAGAGATTTGGGAACTGGAAACACCATATATTTT
CATSRDLGTGNTIYF
>-|TRBJ1-1|TRBV5-5|-
TGTGCCAGCAGCTTCCGCGGGGGGAGCTCTGAAGCTTTCTTT
CASSFRGGSSEAFF
>-|TRBJ2-1|TRBV6-1|TRBD2
TGTGCCAGCAGCCCGGGGGGGGAGGTCGGTGAGCAGTTCTTC
CASSPGGEVGEQFF
>-|TRBJ2-3|TRBV4-1|-
TGCGCCAGCAGCCAAGTCTTCTCAGATACGCAGTATTTT
CASSQVFSDTQYF
>-|TRBJ1-4|TRBV11-2|TRBD1
TGTGCCAGCAGCCCCCGACAGGGGGAGGATGAAAAACTGTTTTTT
CASSPRQGEDEKLFF
>-|TRBJ2-1|TRBV7-3|-
TGTGCCAGCAGCTTCTGGGTCGGGAGAGGCGGCTACAATGAGCAGTTCTTC
CASSFWVGRGGYNEQFF
>-|TRBJ1-1|TRBV10-2|-
TGCGCCACCCGGGAGTATGAAGCTTTCTTT
CATREYEAFF
>once|TRBJ1-1|TRBV4-1|TRBD1
TGCGCCAGCAGCCACAGGGGGGGGATGAACACTGAAGCTTTCTTT
CASSHRGGMNTEAFF
>-|TRBJ1-2|TRBV27|TRBD1
TGTGCCAGCAGCGGCCTCGGGACAGGGAATGGCTACACCTTC
CASSGLGTGNGYTF
>-|TRBJ1-3|TRBV7-9|TRBD1
TGTGCCAGCAGCCTCGACAGGGGCAGTATATATTTT
CASSLDRGSIYF
>-|TRBJ1-1|TRBV29-1|-
TGCAGCGTTGAAGCGGGGGGCACTGAAGCTTTCTTT
CSVEAGGTEAFF
>-|TRBJ2-1|TRBV29-1|TRBD2
TGCAGCGCCGGACTAGCGGGACTTCTCGAGAGTGAGCAGTTCTTC
CSAGLAGLLESEQFF
>-|TRBJ2-1|TRBV27|-
TGTGCCAGCAGTTTATTGGGACACATCTACAATGAGCAGTTCTTC
CASSLLGHIYNEQFF
>once|TRBJ2-7|TRBV6-5|TRBD1
TGTGCCAGCAGTTACCCCGGGACAGGGGTGGGAGAGCAGTACTTC
CASSYPGTGVGEQYF
>-|TRBJ2-7|TRBV2|TRBD2
TGTGCCAGCAGTGTTGGGACTAGCGCTTACGAGCAGTACTTC
CASSVGTSAYEQYF
>few|TRBJ2-3|TRBV11-1|-
TGTGCCAGCAGCCCCCGGACAGTTGAGGCAGATACGCAGTATTTT
CASSPRTVEADTQYF
>-|TRBJ2-7|TRBV9|-
TGTGCCAGCAGCCCCGGGGTAGAGCAGTACTTC
CASSPGVEQYF
>once|TRBJ2-1|TRBV19|-
TGTGCCAGTAGTACCCAGGGGGGAACCTACAATGAGCAGTTCTTC
CASSTQGGTYNEQFF
>-|TRBJ2-3|TRBV9|-
TGTGCCAGCAGCGTATACGGAAGCACAGATACGCAGTATTTT
CASSVYGSTDTQYF
>-|TRBJ2-7|TRBV27|-
TGTGCCAGCACCCCACGGGCCTTCCCCTACGAGCAGTACTTC
CASTPRAFPYEQYF
>once|TRBJ2-1|TRBV27|-
TGTGCCAGCAGTTTAGGGACAATAACAATCCTGTTCTTC
CASSLGTITILFF
>-|TRBJ2-7|TRBV2|-
TGTGCCAGCAGTGAAGGCAGGGTTCCCTACGAGCAGTACTTC
CASSEGRVPYEQYF
>-|TRBJ2-1|TRBV4-1|-
TGCGCCAGCAGCCATGCTGGGACCTTTGAGGGGTTCTTC
CASSHAGTFEGFF
>-|TRBJ1-1|TRBV19|TRBD1
TGTGCCAGTATCACGGACAGGGGGCTTTACACTGAAGCTTTCTTT
CASITDRGLYTEAFF